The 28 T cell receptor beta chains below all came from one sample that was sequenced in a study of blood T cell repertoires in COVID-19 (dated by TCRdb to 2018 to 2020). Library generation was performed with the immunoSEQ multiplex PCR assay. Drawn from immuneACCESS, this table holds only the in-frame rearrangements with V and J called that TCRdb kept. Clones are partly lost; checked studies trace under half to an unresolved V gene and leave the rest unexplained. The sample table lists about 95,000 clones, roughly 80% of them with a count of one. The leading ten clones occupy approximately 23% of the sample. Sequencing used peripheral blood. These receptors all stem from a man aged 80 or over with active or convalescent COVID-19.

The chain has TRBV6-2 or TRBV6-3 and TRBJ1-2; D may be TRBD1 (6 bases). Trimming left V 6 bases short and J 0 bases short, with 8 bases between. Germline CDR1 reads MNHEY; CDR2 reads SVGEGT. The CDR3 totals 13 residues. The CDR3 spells CASSRDTNYGYTF. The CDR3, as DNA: TGTGCCAGCAGCCGGGACACTAACTATGGCTACACCTTC.

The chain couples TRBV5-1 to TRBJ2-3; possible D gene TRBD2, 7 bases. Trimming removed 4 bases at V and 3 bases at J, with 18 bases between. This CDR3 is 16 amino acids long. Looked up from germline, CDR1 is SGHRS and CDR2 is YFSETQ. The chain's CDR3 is CASSPAGGQGTDTQYF. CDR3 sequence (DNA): TGCGCCAGCAGCCCCGCCGGGGGGCAGGGAACAGATACGCAGTATTTT.

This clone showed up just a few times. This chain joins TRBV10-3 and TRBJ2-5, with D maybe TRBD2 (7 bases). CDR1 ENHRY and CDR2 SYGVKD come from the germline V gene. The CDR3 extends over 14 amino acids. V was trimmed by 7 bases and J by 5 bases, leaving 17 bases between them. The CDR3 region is CAIKDGGRGETQYF. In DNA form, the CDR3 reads TGTGCCATCAAAGACGGGGGGCGCGGGGAGACCCAGTACTTC.

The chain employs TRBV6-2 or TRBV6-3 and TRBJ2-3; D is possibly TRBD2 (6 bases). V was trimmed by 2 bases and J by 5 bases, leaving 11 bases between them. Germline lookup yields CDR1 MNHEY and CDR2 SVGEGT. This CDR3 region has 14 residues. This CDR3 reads CASSYAMGGDTQYF. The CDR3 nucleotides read TGTGCCAGCAGTTACGCCATGGGGGGAGATACGCAGTATTTT.

CDR3 loop: CAISDPGIGGELFF. The CDR3 DNA sequence: TGTGCCATCAGTGACCCCGGGATCGGCGGGGAGCTGTTTTTT. The chain employs TRBV10-3 and TRBJ2-2; D is possibly TRBD2 (5 bases). CDR3 length: 14 residues. The germline V and J ends were trimmed by 3 bases and 7 bases, with 12 bases remaining between them. Per the germline V gene, CDR1 is ENHRY and CDR2 is SYGVKD.

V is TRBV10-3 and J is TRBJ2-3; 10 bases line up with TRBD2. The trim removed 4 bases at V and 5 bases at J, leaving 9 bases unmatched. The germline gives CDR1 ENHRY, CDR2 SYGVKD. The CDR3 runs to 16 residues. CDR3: CAISGIAGGRGDTQYF. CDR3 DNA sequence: TGTGCCATCAGTGGAATAGCGGGGGGCCGGGGAGATACGCAGTATTTT.

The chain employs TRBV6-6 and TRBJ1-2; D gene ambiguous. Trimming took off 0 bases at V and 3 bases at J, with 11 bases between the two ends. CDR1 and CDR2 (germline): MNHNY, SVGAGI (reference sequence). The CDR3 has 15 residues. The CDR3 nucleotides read TGTGCCAGCAGTTACTCTAGCAAATCGGACTATGGCTACACCTTC. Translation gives CASSYSSKSDYGYTF.

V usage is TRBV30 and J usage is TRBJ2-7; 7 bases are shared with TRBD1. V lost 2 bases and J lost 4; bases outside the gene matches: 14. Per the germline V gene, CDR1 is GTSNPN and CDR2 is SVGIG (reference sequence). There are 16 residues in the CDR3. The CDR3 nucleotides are TGTGCCTGGAGTTCAACACAGGGGTATGGTGGTTACGAGCAGTACTTC. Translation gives CAWSSTQGYGGYEQYF.

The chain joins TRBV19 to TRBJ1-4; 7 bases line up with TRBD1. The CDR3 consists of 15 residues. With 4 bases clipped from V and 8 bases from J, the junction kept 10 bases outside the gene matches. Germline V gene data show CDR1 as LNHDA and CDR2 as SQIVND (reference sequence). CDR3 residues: CASSTRQGKSEKLFF. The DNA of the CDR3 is TGTGCCAGTAGTACACGACAGGGAAAGTCGGAAAAACTGTTTTTT.

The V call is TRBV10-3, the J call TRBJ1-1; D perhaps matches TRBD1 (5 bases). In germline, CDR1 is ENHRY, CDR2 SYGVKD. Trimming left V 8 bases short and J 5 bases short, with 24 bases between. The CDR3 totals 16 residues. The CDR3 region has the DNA TGTGCCATCCAGTCCGGGCCGGGGCGGGGGGAGACTGAAGCTTTCTTT. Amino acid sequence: CAIQSGPGRGETEAFF.

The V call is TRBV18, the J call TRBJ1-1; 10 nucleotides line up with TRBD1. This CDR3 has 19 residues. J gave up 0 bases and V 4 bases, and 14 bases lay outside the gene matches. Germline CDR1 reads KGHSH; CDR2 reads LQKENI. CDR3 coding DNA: TGTGCCAGCTCACTAAAGGGCTCGACAGGGGGCACGGTGAACACTGAAGCTTTCTTT. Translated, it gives CASSLKGSTGGTVNTEAFF.

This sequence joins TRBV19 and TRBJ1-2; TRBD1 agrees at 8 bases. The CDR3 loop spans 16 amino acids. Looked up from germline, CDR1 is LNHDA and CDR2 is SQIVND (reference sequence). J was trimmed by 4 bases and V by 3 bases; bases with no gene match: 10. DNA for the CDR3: TGTGCCAGTAGTATCGCCCGGGACAGGAGTCTCTATGGCTACACCTTC. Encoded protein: CASSIARDRSLYGYTF.

CDR3 coding DNA: TGTGCCAGCAGCTTCAGTCTAGCGGCAGATACGCAGTATTTT. Protein product: CASSFSLAADTQYF. This rearrangement joins TRBV7-2 to TRBJ2-3, with 7 nucleotides matching TRBD2. The germline V gene has CDR1 SGHTA and CDR2 FQGNSA. There are 14 residues in the CDR3. V lost 3 bases to trimming and J lost 4 bases; unmatched junction nucleotides: 4. Filled out from reference TRBV7-2 and TRBJ2-3, the complete variable domain reads GAGVSQSPSNKVTEKGKDVELRCDPISGHTALYWYRQSLGQGLEFLIYFQGNSAPDKSGLPSDRFSAERTGGSVSTLTIQRTQQEDSAVYLCASSFSLAADTQYFGPGTRLTVL.

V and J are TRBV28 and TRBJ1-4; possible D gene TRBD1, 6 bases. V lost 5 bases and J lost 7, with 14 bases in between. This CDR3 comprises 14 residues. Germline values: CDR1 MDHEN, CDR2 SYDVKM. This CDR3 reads CASSPRGSGEKLFF. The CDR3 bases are TGTGCCAGCAGTCCTAGGGGGTCGGGTGAAAAACTGTTTTTT.

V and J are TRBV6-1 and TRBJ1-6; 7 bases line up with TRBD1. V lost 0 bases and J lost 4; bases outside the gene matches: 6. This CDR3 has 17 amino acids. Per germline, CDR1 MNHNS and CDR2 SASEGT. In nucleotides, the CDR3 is TGTGCCAGCAGTGAAGCGCCTACAGGGGTTTATAATTCACCCCTCCACTTT. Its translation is CASSEAPTGVYNSPLHF.

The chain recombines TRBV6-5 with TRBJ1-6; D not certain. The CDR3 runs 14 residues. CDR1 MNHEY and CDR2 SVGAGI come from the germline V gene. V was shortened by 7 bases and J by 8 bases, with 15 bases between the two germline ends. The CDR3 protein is CASKRFGIDSPLHF. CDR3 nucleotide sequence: TGTGCCAGCAAGCGCTTCGGGATTGATTCACCCCTCCACTTT.

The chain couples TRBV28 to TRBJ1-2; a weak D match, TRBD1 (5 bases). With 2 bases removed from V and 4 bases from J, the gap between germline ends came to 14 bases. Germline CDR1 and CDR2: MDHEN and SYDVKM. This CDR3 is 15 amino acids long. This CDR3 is CASSLGGSSLYGYTF. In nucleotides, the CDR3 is TGTGCCAGCAGTTTAGGGGGGTCCTCGCTCTATGGCTACACCTTC.

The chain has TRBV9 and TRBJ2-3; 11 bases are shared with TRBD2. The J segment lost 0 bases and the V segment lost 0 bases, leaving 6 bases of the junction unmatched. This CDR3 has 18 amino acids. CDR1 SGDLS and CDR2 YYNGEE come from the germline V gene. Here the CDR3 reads CASSVELAGEFSTDTQYF. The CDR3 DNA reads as TGTGCCAGCAGCGTAGAACTAGCGGGGGAATTTAGCACAGATACGCAGTATTTT.

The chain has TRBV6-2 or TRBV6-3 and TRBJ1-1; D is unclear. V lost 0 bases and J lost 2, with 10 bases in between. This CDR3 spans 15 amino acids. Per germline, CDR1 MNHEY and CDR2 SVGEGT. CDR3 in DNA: TGTGCCAGCAGTTACTCGTGGCAGGCAAACACTGAAGCTTTCTTT. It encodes CASSYSWQANTEAFF.

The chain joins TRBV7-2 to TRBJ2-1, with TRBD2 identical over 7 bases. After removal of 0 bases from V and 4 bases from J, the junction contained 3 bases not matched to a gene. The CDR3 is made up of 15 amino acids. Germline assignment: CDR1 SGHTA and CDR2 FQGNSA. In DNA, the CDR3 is TGTGCCAGCAGCTTAGCGGGGGGGTATTACAATGAGCAGTTCTTC. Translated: CASSLAGGYYNEQFF.

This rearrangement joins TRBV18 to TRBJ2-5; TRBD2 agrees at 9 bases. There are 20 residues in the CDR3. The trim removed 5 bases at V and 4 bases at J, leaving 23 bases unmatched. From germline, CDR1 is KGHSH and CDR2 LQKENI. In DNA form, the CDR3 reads TGTGCCAGCTCATCCCTCCAGGGGAGGCGAGCGGGGGGCCGATTAGAGACCCAGTACTTC. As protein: CASSSLQGRRAGGRLETQYF.

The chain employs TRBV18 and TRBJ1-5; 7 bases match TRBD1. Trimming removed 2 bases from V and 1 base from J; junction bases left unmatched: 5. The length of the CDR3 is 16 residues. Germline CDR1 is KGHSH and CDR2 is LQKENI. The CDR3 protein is CASSPAQQGSNQPQHF. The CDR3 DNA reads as TGTGCCAGCTCACCAGCCCAACAGGGGAGCAATCAGCCCCAGCATTTT.

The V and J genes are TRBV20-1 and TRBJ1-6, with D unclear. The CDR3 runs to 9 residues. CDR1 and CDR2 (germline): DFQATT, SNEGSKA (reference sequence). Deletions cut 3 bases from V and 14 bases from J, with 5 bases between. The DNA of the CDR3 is TGCAGTGCTAGTAGCACCCTCCACTTT. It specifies CSASSTLHF.

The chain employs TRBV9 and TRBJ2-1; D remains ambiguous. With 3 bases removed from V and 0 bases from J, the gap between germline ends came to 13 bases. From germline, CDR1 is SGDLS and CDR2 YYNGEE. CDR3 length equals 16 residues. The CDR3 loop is CASSARTMSSYNEQFF. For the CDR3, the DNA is TGTGCCAGCAGCGCACGTACCATGAGCTCCTACAATGAGCAGTTCTTC.

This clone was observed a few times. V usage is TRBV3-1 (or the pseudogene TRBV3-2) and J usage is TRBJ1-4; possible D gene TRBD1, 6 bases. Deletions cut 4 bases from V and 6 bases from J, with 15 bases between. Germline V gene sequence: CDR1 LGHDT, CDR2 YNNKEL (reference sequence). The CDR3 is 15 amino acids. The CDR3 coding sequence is TGTGCCAGCAGCCCTTGGGACAAAGGGGATGAAAAACTGTTTTTT. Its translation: CASSPWDKGDEKLFF.

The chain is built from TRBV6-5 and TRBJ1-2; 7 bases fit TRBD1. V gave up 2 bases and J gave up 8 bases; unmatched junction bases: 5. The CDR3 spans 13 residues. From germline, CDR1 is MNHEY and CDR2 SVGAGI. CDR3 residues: CASSYETQGGYTF. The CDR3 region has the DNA TGTGCCAGCAGTTACGAGACACAGGGGGGCTACACCTTC.

The CDR3 DNA is TGTGCCAGCAGCCCGAGGGAGGCAGGGGGCACCGGGGAGCTGTTTTTT. This sequence encodes CASSPREAGGTGELFF. The chain has TRBV3-1 (or the pseudogene TRBV3-2) and TRBJ2-2; possibly TRBD1 for D (7 bases). The CDR3 consists of 16 residues. V was pared by 4 bases and J by 4 bases, with 16 bases between. Germline V gene data show CDR1 as LGHDT and CDR2 as YNNKEL (reference sequence).

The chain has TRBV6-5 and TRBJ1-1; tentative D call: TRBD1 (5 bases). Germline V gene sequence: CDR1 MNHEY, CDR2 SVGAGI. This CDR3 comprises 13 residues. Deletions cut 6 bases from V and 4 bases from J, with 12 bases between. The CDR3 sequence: CASRAGLGTEAFF. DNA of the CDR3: TGTGCCAGCAGGGCAGGGCTTGGCACTGAAGCTTTCTTT.